The entry that follows covers one T cell receptor beta chain sequence. Its antigen is currently not known. The observed sequence ends 3 residues before the CDR3 terminus, with the missing tail filled in from the germline J gene. This entry is derived from a study of T cells in women clearing cervical HPV infection (dated by TCRdb to between 2018 and 2020). With regard to the full study: The cases were 25 to 30 women with histologically confirmed HPV16-related CIN3 or worse, and 2 of those women had invasive cancers. In the parent cohort, 9,500 to 13,000 women aged 18 or older were enrolled in Guanacaste, Costa Rica, during about 1992 to 1994 and then followed for under 8 years. Controls were more than 20 women whose single incident HPV16 infection cleared within 12 months without precancer or cancer developing. A median age of about 30 years was observed in cases versus 37 to 45 in controls, and no significant differences in baseline characteristics were found. Blood from cases was collected at the visit where the lesion was first found, while blood from controls was collected once the infection could no longer be detected. Cases were matched to controls by age within five years and by the year the sample was collected. This exploratory proof-of-principle case-control study, nested within the Guanacaste HPV Natural History Study in Costa Rica, compared TCR repertoires among women with different cervical HPV16 outcomes. Among cases, blood sampling came a median of approximately 150 days after lesion detection, with an interquartile range of roughly 85 to 230 days. Five blinded duplicates per group were added as quality controls, so that 60 or so samples were obtained: around 50 participants and some 10 replicates. Since HLA typing was available for only a few women, HLA type could not be ruled out as a confounder. What the study reported, not specific to this receptor: Random forest classifiers combining richness and V gene abundances distinguished cases from controls with an estimated AUC of more than 0.75. Because the number of T cells per sample was unknown, the richness differences could reflect varying T-cell content rather than repertoire biology. Lower TRBV6-7 relative abundance was observed in cases than in controls (roughly 0.12% versus 0.15%; Bonferroni P = 0.0008). CIN3+ cases had significantly higher TCR repertoire richness than controls across sequencing depths, but evenness did not differ between the groups. Whether associations preceded infection or resulted from infection could not be shown with the cross-sectional design, and effector/memory subsets and HPV-specific T cells were not isolated.

Using the immunoSEQ assay, multiplex PCR amplified TCR beta CDR3 regions from an average of around 1.2 ug of genomic DNA per sample. Primer bias was corrected in the assay by using a complete synthetic TCR repertoire to establish an amplification baseline. The amplicons were sequenced on the Illumina platform. As for the original processing: Sequences were error-corrected by clustering with frequency ratios and a modified nearest-neighbor algorithm and were then analyzed in the immunoSEQ Analyzer with IMGT gene definitions. At each rarefaction depth, TCR richness and evenness were averaged across 20 rarefaction repeats, and samples with fewer sequences than that depth were excluded. Wilcoxon rank sum tests with FDR correction were used to compare V, D and J gene relative abundances between the groups. An intraclass correlation of 95% to 97% for TCR richness and an average of 76.4% across 66 gene segments were obtained from the blinded duplicates. TCRdb obtained this table from immuneACCESS and retained in-frame rearrangements with V and J assigned. These tables miss some clones; where compared with another copy, unresolved V genes account for less than half of the shortfall, and the remainder is unexplained. That table supplies the V and J calls and clone size; D and trimming were determined from the DNA. The sample table includes tens of thousands of clones. About 8% of the sample rests with the top ten.

Every participant had a single incident cervical HPV16 infection, and prevalent HPV16 infections were excluded. Cervical HPV DNA was detected with MY09/MY11 PCR, and genotyping was done with dot-blot hybridization. About 15 mL of heparinized blood were centrifuged, and the buffy coat was aliquoted, frozen at -30°C, then stored at -80°C. Genomic DNA was extracted from buffy coat specimens using QIAGEN kits. CDR1 is given as SGHDN and CDR2 as FVKESK, both from the germline V gene. Trimming removed 1 base from V and 7 bases from J, leaving 2 bases between the germline ends. The CDR3 starts with the cysteine, ends with the phenylalanine, and has 11 residues. The CDR3 was read in part: 24 bases, with the frame set at base 1.

The rearranged segments are TRBV14 and TRBJ2-1, with the D gene uncertain. The TCR comes from a woman aged 18 to 75 with a cervical HPV16 infection that either progressed to CIN3+ or cleared (not recorded which). Sequenced material: blood buffy coat. The CDR3 loop reads CASSQVNEQFF. The sequenced part of the CDR3 DNA is TGTGCCAGCAGCCAAGTAAATGAG.